This TCR beta chain is drawn from a study of T cells in Graves' hyperthyroidism and ophthalmopathy. About the research overall: Sampling of peripheral blood happened at initial diagnosis, prior to any treatment.

Findings and limits, study-wide: Most expanded thyroid clonotypes above 0.001 also appeared in blood.

Uncontrolled infection, other autoimmune disease, pregnancy or lactation barred patients from enrollment. The diagnostic basis comprised clinical symptoms, serum thyroxine and TRAb, thyroid ultrasound and orbital computed tomography. The CDR3 is 16 residues long. CDR1 and CDR2 (germline): PRHDT, FYEKMQ (reference sequence). Deletions cut 2 bases from V and 2 bases from J, with 15 bases between. TCR beta CDR3 regions were amplified from RNA transcripts. The HTBI primer set drove a first-round RT-PCR of the TCR CDR3. Each CDR3 protein gets one entry after TCRdb re-called the multiplex PCR reads with MiXCR. Of about 160,000 distinct CDR3 sequences listed, roughly 10% were seen once; the top ten hold roughly 23%. Note on this clonotype: Its antigen is unknown.

The clonotype was recovered from a woman younger than 30 with Graves' hyperthyroidism that later progressed to Graves' ophthalmopathy. The sequencing sample was made of blood. The V and J genes are TRBV13 and TRBJ1-2, with D perhaps matching TRBD1 (6 bases). DNA of the CDR3: TGTGCCAGCAGCTTAAGTGTCAGGGGAGTAAACTATGGCTACACCTTC. Translating gives CASSLSVRGVNYGYTF.